These 9 T cell receptor beta chains originate from one sample sequenced in a study of shared T cell receptors in the human thymus. The protocol was immunoSEQ multiplex PCR, while the TCRdb copy is restricted to in-frame clones and leaves out a portion. The sample yields about 660,000 clones, approximately 88% seen once. In addition, the sample was reused for a study of human thymus T cells.

Sequenced: thymocytes. These receptors came from a boy younger than two with a congenital heart defect.

The chain links TRBV6-1 to TRBJ2-7; TRBD2 matches at 8 bases. The CDR3 totals 14 residues. Germline assignment: CDR1 MNHNS and CDR2 SASEGT. Trimming took 4 bases from V and 3 from J; bases not matched to a gene: 5. Here the CDR3 DNA reads TGTGCCAGCAGTGGTCTAGCGGGTGGCTACGAGCAGTACTTC. Protein product: CASSGLAGGYEQYF.

V is TRBV11-2 and J is TRBJ1-5; D remains ambiguous. The V and J ends lost 1 base and 7 bases respectively, with 14 bases between them. CDR3 length: 15 amino acids. Germline V CDR1 and CDR2: SGHAT, FQNNGV. CDR3 in amino acids: CASSLGAGMGQPQHF. The CDR3, as DNA: TGTGCCAGCAGCTTAGGGGCGGGGATGGGCCAGCCCCAGCATTTT.

The V call is TRBV4-2, the J call TRBJ2-1, with D perhaps matching TRBD2 (6 bases). Between the trimmed V and J ends, which lost 1 base and 2 bases, there was a span of 12 bases. The CDR3 is made up of 16 amino acids. Germline V gene lookup returns CDR1 LGHNA and CDR2 YNFKEQ. The CDR3 is CASSQGASAAYNEQFF. The DNA for the CDR3 is TGTGCCAGCAGCCAAGGGGCTAGCGCAGCCTACAATGAGCAGTTCTTC.

V gene TRBV30 combines with J gene TRBJ2-1; a weak D match, TRBD2 (6 bases). The germline CDR1 and CDR2 sequences are GTSNPN and SVGIG (reference sequence). The V and J ends lost 5 bases and 6 bases respectively, with 14 bases between them. The CDR3 loop spans 13 amino acids. The CDR3 spells CAWGRWGVNEQFF. CDR3 DNA sequence: TGTGCCTGGGGTAGGTGGGGGGTCAATGAGCAGTTCTTC.

The V gene is TRBV13, the J gene TRBJ1-3; 9 bases line up with TRBD1. Trimming cost V 6 bases and J 3 bases; bases outside gene matches: 6. CDR1 and CDR2 (germline): PRHDT, FYEKMQ (reference sequence). This CDR3 region has 15 residues. CDR3 loop: CASRPQGASGNTIYF. As DNA, the CDR3 is TGTGCCAGCAGACCACAGGGGGCCAGTGGAAACACCATATATTTT.

This chain uses TRBV5-1 with TRBJ2-2, with 9 bases matching TRBD2. The CDR3 has 17 residues. Germline V gene sequence: CDR1 SGHRS, CDR2 YFSETQ. V was clipped by 5 bases and J by 5 bases; unmatched bases: 13. The DNA for the CDR3 is TGCGCCAGCAGAGGCCCGTTGACTAGCGGAGATACCGGGGAGCTGTTTTTT. Translation gives CASRGPLTSGDTGELFF.

The chain has TRBV15 and TRBJ2-7, with 11 bases aligning to TRBD1. Trimming took 2 bases from V and 4 from J; bases not matched to a gene: 13. The CDR3 is made up of 18 amino acids. Germline assignment: CDR1 LNHNV and CDR2 YYDKDF (reference sequence). The CDR3 sequence is CATSRSAQTGTGGYEQYF. As DNA, the CDR3 is TGTGCCACCAGCAGATCCGCCCAGACCGGGACAGGGGGGTACGAGCAGTACTTC.

V gene TRBV5-6 combines with J gene TRBJ2-7, with D hard to call. Germline CDR1 reads SGHDT; CDR2 reads YYEEEE. Trimming shortened V by 7 bases and J by 5 bases, and 25 bases separated the two germline ends. The CDR3 is made up of 16 amino acids. CDR3 DNA: TGTGCCAGCGCCCAGTCAATCAGGCTCACTGTCAACGAGCAGTACTTC. Residues: CASAQSIRLTVNEQYF.

This clone is a singleton in its sample. The chain couples TRBV11-2 to TRBJ2-1; 10 nucleotides line up with TRBD2. The ends lost 5 bases at V and 0 bases at J; junction bases unmatched: 13. Germline V CDR1 and CDR2: SGHAT, FQNNGV. The CDR3 loop spans 19 amino acids. The CDR3 loop reads CASSPDIGSGRTSYNEQFF. CDR3 DNA: TGTGCCAGCAGCCCCGACATAGGTAGCGGGAGGACCTCCTACAATGAGCAGTTCTTC.